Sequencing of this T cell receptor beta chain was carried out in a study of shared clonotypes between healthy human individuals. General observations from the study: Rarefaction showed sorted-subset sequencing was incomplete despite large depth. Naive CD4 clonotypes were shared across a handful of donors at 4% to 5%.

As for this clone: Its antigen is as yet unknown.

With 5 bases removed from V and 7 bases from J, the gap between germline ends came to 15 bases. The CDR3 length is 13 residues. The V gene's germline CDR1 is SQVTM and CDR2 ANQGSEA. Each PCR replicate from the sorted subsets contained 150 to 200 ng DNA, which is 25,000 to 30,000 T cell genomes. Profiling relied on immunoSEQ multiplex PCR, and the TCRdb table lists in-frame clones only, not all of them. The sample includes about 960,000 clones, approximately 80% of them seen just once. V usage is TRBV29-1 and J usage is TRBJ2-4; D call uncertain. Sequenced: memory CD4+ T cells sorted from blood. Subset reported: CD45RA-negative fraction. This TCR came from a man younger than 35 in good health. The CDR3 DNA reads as TGCAGCGTTCCAGACGACGTGGGGAACATTCAGTACTTC. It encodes CSVPDDVGNIQYF.